This TCR beta chain was captured by sequencing in a study of blood T cells in healthy people across ages. Study details: About one barcoded beta molecule was captured per two T cells (by template switching).

In this sample, this clonotype turned up a few times. As yet, its antigen is unknown. Primed by a sample-barcoded 5' primer and a J-beta primer mix, a second PCR proceeded for about 6 to 12 cycles. Unique molecular identifiers of 12 random nucleotides labeled each cDNA. Via MiXCR, TCRdb re-called the 5' RACE reads, giving one row per CDR3 protein. The sample gives about 800,000 distinct CDR3 sequences, about three fifths of which show up once; about 20% is in the top ten. General study results and limits: There were more naive CD4+ cells and higher diversity in long-lived donors than in aged donors.

Individuals who donated were healthy Caucasians from Russia aged roughly 6 to 95. The CDR3 runs to 16 residues. The V gene end was trimmed by 2 bases and the J gene end by 4 bases; junction bases not matched to a gene: 7. Germline CDR1 DFQATT, CDR2 SNEGSKA (reference sequence). The chain combines TRBV20-1 with TRBJ2-3; 12 bases agree with TRBD2. The sample consisted of blood. The TCR sequence derives from a man in his thirties or forties in good health. Written as DNA, the CDR3 is TGCAGTGCTAGATCCCCCCTAGCGGGAGGGGCAGATACGCAGTATTTT. Translation: CSARSPLAGGADTQYF.